The 8 T cell receptor beta chains below were found in one sample sequenced in a study of T cell clonotyping in hematopoietic cell transplantation. Time point meaning: recipient sample about 28 days before transplant, after cytoreduction. Assay used: immunoSEQ multiplex PCR; TCRdb lists only in-frame clones, some missing. The sample includes roughly 49,000 clones, over 75% of them seen just once. This specimen was peripheral blood mononuclear cells, taken before stem cell transplant. All receptors come from a man in his 60s with biphenotypic leukemia. Some clones in this sample may be carry-over from other donors' samples.

The CDR3 sequence is CASLGSYGYTF. For the CDR3, the DNA is TGTGCCAGCTTGGGATCCTATGGCTACACCTTC. The chain combines TRBV28 with TRBJ1-2; no firm D call. Germline lookup yields CDR1 MDHEN and CDR2 SYDVKM. CDR3 length: 11 residues. V was cut by 8 bases and J by 4 bases, with 8 bases left in between.

The CDR3 reads CASSSLAKNIQYF. The DNA of the CDR3 is TGTGCCAGCAGCTCCCTAGCCAAAAACATTCAGTACTTC. The V gene is TRBV5-6, the J gene TRBJ2-4; D is unclear. Germline V lookup: CDR1 SGHDT, CDR2 YYEEEE. With 3 bases removed from V and 0 bases from J, the gap between germline ends came to 4 bases. CDR3 length: 13 amino acids.

This clone was seen a single time. The chain combines TRBV2 with TRBJ2-3; tentative D call: TRBD2 (6 bases). Germline CDR1 and CDR2: SNHLY and FYNNEI. The CDR3 loop spans 15 amino acids. The V end lost 9 bases, the J end lost 5 bases, and 21 bases lay between the germline ends. Written as DNA, the CDR3 is TGTGCCAGAACCCGGGACTTCCAAAAGGGAGATACGCAGTATTTT. Its protein is CARTRDFQKGDTQYF.

This clone was detected only once. The chain joins TRBV28 to TRBJ1-1; D possibly corresponds to TRBD1 (5 bases). This CDR3 comprises 17 residues. Between the trimmed V and J ends, which lost 3 bases and 0 bases, there was a span of 17 bases. Germline assignment: CDR1 MDHEN and CDR2 SYDVKM. This CDR3 reads CASSFEEEGFLNTEAFF. CDR3 DNA: TGTGCCAGCAGTTTTGAGGAGGAGGGGTTTCTGAACACTGAAGCTTTCTTT.

The chain joins TRBV23-1 to TRBJ1-2; no definite D call. TRBV23-1 is identified as an open reading frame with a role that is uncertain. The CDR3 loop spans 14 amino acids. With 3 bases removed from V and 4 bases from J, the gap between germline ends came to 12 bases. DNA of the CDR3: TGCGCCAGCAGTCAGGAGGACGGTAGCTATGGCTACACCTTC. It is translated as CASSQEDGSYGYTF.

In this sample, this clone turned up a few times. The chain carries TRBV5-6 and TRBJ2-3; weak D call: TRBD2 (6 bases). The CDR3 has 16 amino acids. Trimming pared 1 base from V and 1 base from J, leaving 13 bases between. Germline loops: CDR1 SGHDT, CDR2 YYEEEE. The CDR3 region is CASSLIRLDRTDTQYF. The CDR3 region has the DNA TGTGCCAGCAGCTTGATCAGACTAGATCGCACAGATACGCAGTATTTT. Variable domain in full (rest from reference TRBV5-6 and TRBJ2-3): DAGVTQSPTHLIKTRGQQVTLRCSPKSGHDTVSWYQQALGQGPQFIFQYYEEEERQRGNFPDRFSGHQFPNYSSELNVNALLLGDSALYLCASSLIRLDRTDTQYFGPGTRLTVL.

The J gene is TRBJ2-5, the V gene TRBV21-1; the DNA was not used to check the table's D call, TRBD1. TRBV21-1 is tagged as a pseudogene. The CDR3 spans 20 residues. CDR3: CASSKDLGTVGQVISETQYF. CDR3 nucleotide sequence: TGTGCCAGCAGCAAAGATTTGGGCACCGTAGGACAGGTCATCTCGGAGACCCAGTACTTC.

CDR3 nucleotides: TGTGCCTCGACAAGGGGGGGCCACGAGCAGTACTTC. Residues: CASTRGGHEQYF. This chain joins TRBV28 and TRBJ2-7, with a weak D call TRBD2 (7 bases). The V end lost 11 bases, the J end lost 5 bases, and 16 bases lay between the germline ends. The CDR3 has 12 residues. The germline gives CDR1 MDHEN, CDR2 SYDVKM.